This T cell receptor beta chain came from a study of T cells in Graves' hyperthyroidism and ophthalmopathy. Study-wide points: Blood also showed most of the thyroid clonotypes that were expanded above 0.001. Ophthalmopathy and stable hyperthyroidism were separated by a 13 V-J model.

This clonotype was counted a few times. Its antigen remains unidentified. V lost 0 bases and J lost 3, with 11 bases in between. Germline V CDR1 and CDR2: MGHRA, YSYEKL. The CDR3 has 15 amino acids. RNA transcripts served as the template for amplifying TCR beta CDR3 regions. Carried out on the TCR CDR3, a first-round RT-PCR used the HTBI primer set. TCRdb redid the calling of the multiplex PCR reads with MiXCR, one entry per CDR3 protein. The sample holds 600,000 to 900,000 distinct CDR3 sequences, about a sixth seen once. This TCR was sampled from a man younger than 30 with Graves' hyperthyroidism. V usage is TRBV4-1 and J usage is TRBJ1-1; no clear D. What was sequenced was blood. CDR3 residues: CASSQETPWDTEAFF. In DNA, the CDR3 is TGCGCCAGCAGCCAAGAGACACCATGGGACACTGAAGCTTTCTTT.